This T cell receptor (beta chain) was sequenced during a study of molecular identifiers for immune sequencing clone quantification. TCRdb processed the PCR reads anew with MiXCR; each CDR3 protein has one entry. Of a few hundred thousand distinct CDR3 sequences listed, approximately 25% are singletons. The CDR3 loop spans 15 amino acids. Trimming removed 4 bases from V and 3 bases from J; junction bases left unmatched: 5. The germline CDR1 and CDR2 sequences are MGHRA and YSYEKL. Study results and caveats: Clones that had above 20 RNA copies took up over 97% of effector molecules but under 1% in naive cells. Jurkat TCR RNA spiked in from one cell could reportedly be detected among 800,000 to 1,000,000 naive cells. Highly expanded clone sizes could be underestimated by identical TCR molecules that share a barcode.

About this clonotype itself: The target antigen is unknown.

Specimen: naive CD8+ T cells from blood, with Jurkat cell RNA spiked in. Sample subset: FACS-sorted CD8+CD4-CCR7+CD45RA+ naive T cells. This receptor was obtained from a human donor in good health. Some libraries in this study had Jurkat cell RNA spiked in. The gene calls are TRBV4-1 and TRBJ2-7; 11 bases fit TRBD2. CDR3 sequence reads: CASSPSSGGHYEQYF. CDR3 nucleotides: TGCGCCAGCAGCCCGTCTAGCGGGGGGCACTACGAGCAGTACTTC.